The clone carrying this TCR beta chain was seen just once. This sample stems from a study of cytomegalovirus exposure and HLA in healthy donors. Trimming pared 4 bases from V and 4 bases from J, leaving 10 bases between. Germline V gene data show CDR1 as SNHLY and CDR2 as FYNNEI. The CDR3 extends over 13 amino acids. Vbeta (60) and Jbeta (13) primers were used in the PCR. Some clones are missing from TCRdb's copy, which holds only in-frame ones; the method was immunoSEQ multiplex PCR. This sample has 95,000 to 150,000 clones; approximately 80% occur once, and the top ten carry 1.5% to 2.5%. The V and J genes are TRBV2 and TRBJ1-2, with a weak D call TRBD1 (5 bases). The sequencing input was PBMCs. This receptor was obtained from a man aged 45-65 years in good health and CMV-seronegative. As DNA, the CDR3 is TGTGCCAGCAGTGGGGGGGTCCTCTATGGCTACACCTTC. It yields the protein CASSGGVLYGYTF.